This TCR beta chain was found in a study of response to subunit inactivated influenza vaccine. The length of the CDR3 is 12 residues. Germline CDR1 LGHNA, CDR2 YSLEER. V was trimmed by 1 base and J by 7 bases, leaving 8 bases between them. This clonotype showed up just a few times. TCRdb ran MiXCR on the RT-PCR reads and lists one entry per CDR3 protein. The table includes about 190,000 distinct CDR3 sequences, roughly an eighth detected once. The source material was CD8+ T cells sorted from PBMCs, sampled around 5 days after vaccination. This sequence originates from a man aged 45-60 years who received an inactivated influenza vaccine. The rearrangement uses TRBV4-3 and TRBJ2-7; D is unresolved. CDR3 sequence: CASSQGKSEQYF. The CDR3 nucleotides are TGCGCCAGCAGCCAAGGCAAATCGGAGCAGTACTTC.